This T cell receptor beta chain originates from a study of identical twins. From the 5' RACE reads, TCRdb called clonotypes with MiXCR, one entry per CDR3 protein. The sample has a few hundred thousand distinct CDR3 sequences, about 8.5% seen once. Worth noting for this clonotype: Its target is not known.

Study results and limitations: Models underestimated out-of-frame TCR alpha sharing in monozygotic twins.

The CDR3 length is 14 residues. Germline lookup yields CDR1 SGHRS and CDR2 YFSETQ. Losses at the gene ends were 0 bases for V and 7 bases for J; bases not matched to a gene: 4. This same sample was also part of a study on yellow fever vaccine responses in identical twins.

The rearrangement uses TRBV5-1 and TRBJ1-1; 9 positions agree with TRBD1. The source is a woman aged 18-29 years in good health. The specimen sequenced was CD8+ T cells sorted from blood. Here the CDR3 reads CASSLEGQGSEAFF. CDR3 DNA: TGCGCCAGCAGCTTGGAAGGACAGGGGAGTGAAGCTTTCTTT.